The 5 T cell receptor beta chains below come from one sample, sequenced in a study of blood T cell repertoires in COVID-19. Repertoires were generated with immunoSEQ multiplex PCR, while TCRdb's copy carries only in-frame clones and drops some. The sample carries 150,000 to 200,000 clones, roughly 83% recorded once. Input material: peripheral blood. All receptors derive from a woman of 80 years or more with active or convalescent COVID-19.

The chain uses TRBV10-1 and TRBJ1-4, with D possibly matching TRBD1 (5 bases). Germline CDR1 WNHNN, CDR2 SYGVQD (reference sequence). The CDR3 runs to 15 residues. Trimming pared 5 bases from V and 6 bases from J, leaving 16 bases between. CDR3 sequence: CASSSNRGGDEKLFF. In nucleotides, the CDR3 is TGCGCCAGCAGTAGTAATAGGGGCGGGGATGAAAAACTGTTTTTT.

The table lists this clone with a few counts. This rearrangement joins TRBV9 to TRBJ1-6; TRBD1 aligns across 8 bases. This CDR3 spans 15 amino acids. CDR1 is SGDLS and CDR2 is YYNGEE in the germline V gene. V shed 0 bases and J 8 bases; nucleotides not matched to a gene: 4. The CDR3 DNA is TGTGCCAGCAGCGTAGGAGTACAGGGGGATTCACCCCTCCACTTT. It yields the protein CASSVGVQGDSPLHF.

The rearrangement links TRBV27 to TRBJ1-2; 10 bases agree with TRBD1. Germline-derived CDR1 and CDR2 are MNHEY and SMNVEV (reference sequence). The CDR3 has 14 amino acids. V dropped 4 bases and J dropped 7; count of bases not matched to a gene: 6. The CDR3 loop reads CASSSGTGVGGYTF. The CDR3 nucleotides read TGTGCCAGCAGTTCCGGGACAGGGGTCGGTGGCTACACCTTC.

This clone appeared a few times. The gene calls are TRBV6-5 and TRBJ2-2; a weak D match, TRBD2 (5 bases). The CDR3 has 15 amino acids. Germline V gene data show CDR1 as MNHEY and CDR2 as SVGAGI. The V end was cut by 2 bases, the J end by 5 bases, with 12 bases between. Here the CDR3 DNA reads TGTGCCAGCAGTTACGGGGAGTCCAGAACCGGGGAGCTGTTTTTT. Translation gives CASSYGESRTGELFF.

This sequence joins TRBV9 and TRBJ2-7; 7 bases line up with TRBD1. The V and J ends lost 5 bases and 2 bases, in that order; junction bases with no gene match: 4. Germline lookup yields CDR1 SGDLS and CDR2 YYNGEE. The CDR3 extends over 13 amino acids. CDR3 in DNA: TGTGCCAGCAGTAGGGGGCAGGCCTACGAGCAGTACTTC. Protein product: CASSRGQAYEQYF.